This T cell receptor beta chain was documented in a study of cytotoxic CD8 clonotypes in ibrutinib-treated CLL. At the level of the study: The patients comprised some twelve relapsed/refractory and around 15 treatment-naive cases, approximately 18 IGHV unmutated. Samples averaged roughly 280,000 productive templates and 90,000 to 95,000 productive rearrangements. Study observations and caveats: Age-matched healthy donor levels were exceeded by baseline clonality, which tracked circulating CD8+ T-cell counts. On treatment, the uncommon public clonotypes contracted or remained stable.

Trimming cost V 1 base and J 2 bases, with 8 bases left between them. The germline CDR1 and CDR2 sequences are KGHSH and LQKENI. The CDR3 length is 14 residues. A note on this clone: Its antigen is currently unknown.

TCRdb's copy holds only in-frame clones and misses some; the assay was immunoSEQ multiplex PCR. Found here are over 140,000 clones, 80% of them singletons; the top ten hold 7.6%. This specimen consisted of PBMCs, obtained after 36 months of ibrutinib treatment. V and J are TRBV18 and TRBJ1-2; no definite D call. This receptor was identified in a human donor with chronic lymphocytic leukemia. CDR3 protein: CASSPLPDNYGYTF. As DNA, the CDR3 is TGTGCCAGCTCACCACTTCCAGACAACTATGGCTACACCTTC. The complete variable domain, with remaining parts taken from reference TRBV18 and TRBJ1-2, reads NAGVMQNPRHLVRRRGQEARLRCSPMKGHSHVYWYRQLPEEGLKFMVYLQKENIIDESGMPKERFSAEFPKEGPSILRIQQVVRGDSAAYFCASSPLPDNYGYTFGSGTRLTVV.